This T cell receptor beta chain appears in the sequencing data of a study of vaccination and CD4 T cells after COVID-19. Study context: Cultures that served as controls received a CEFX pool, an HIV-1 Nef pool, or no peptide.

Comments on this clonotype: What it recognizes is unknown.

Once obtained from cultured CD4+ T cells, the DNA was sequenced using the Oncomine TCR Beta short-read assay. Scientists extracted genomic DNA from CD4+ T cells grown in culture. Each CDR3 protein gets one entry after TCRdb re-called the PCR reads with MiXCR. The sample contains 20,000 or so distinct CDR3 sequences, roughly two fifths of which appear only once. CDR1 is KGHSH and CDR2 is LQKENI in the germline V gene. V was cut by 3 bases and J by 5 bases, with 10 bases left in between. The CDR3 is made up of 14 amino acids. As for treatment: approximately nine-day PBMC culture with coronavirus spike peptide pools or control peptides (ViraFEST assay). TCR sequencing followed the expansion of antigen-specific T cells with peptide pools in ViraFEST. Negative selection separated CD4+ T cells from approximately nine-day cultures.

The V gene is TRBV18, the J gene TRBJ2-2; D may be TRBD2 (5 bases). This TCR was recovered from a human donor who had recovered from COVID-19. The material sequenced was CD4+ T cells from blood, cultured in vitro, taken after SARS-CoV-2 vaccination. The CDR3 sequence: CASSPNPGTGELFF. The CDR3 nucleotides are TGTGCCAGCTCACCGAATCCGGGGACCGGGGAGCTGTTTTTT.